The rows below give T cell receptor beta chains drawn from one sample of a study of T cells in Graves' hyperthyroidism and ophthalmopathy. From the multiplex PCR reads, TCRdb called clonotypes with MiXCR, one entry per CDR3 protein. The sample lists 610,000 or so distinct CDR3 sequences, 46% occurring once. What was sequenced was peripheral blood or thyroid tissue (not recorded which). Receptor source: a woman younger than 30 with Graves' hyperthyroidism. CDR3s include the opening cysteine and the closing phenylalanine or tryptophan. The D gene is left open where the match is weak. Clone size is shown for a subset of rows, as once, few, many or a class of expanded clone.

cdr3_aa	cdr3_nt	clone_size	d_call	v_call	j_call
CASSYLLANTGELFF	TGTGCCAGCAGTTACTTACTGGCGAACACCGGGGAGCTGTTTTTT	few	NA	TRBV6-5	TRBJ2-2
CSVQTSGTYQETQYF	TGCAGCGTTCAGACTAGCGGGACCTACCAAGAGACCCAGTACTTC	NA	TRBD2	TRBV29-1	TRBJ2-5
CASTAGGNYGYTF	TGTGCCAGCACTGCCGGGGGAAACTATGGCTACACCTTC	NA	NA	TRBV25-1	TRBJ1-2
CAMTGGWGDTQYF	TGTGCCATGACAGGGGGCTGGGGAGATACGCAGTATTTT	NA	TRBD1	TRBV10-3	TRBJ2-3
CSGQGPYEQYF	TGCAGTGGCCAGGGGCCCTACGAGCAGTACTTC	many	NA	TRBV20-1	TRBJ2-7
CASSEYTF	TGTGCCAGCAGTGAATACACCTTC	NA	NA	TRBV2	TRBJ1-2
CAISGVTSRNNEQFF	TGTGCCATCAGTGGTGTGACTAGCAGAAACAATGAGCAGTTCTTC	few	TRBD2	TRBV10-3	TRBJ2-1
CASSLNIGGATNEKLFF	TGTGCCAGCAGCTTAAATATCGGGGGGGCAACTAATGAAAAACTGTTTTTT	many	NA	TRBV7-8	TRBJ1-4
CASSPAPGRSGEQYF	TGCGCCAGCAGCCCGGCCCCGGGACGGTCGGGCGAGCAGTACTTC	many	NA	TRBV5-1	TRBJ2-7
CASSERLAVGETQYF	TGTGCCAGCAGTGAACGTCTAGCGGTTGGAGAGACCCAGTACTTC	many	TRBD2	TRBV25-1	TRBJ2-5
CATGTNNQPQHF	TGTGCCACCGGGACAAATAATCAGCCCCAGCATTTT	many	NA	TRBV24-1	TRBJ1-5
CSARGGGTTGYTF	TGCAGTGCAAGAGGGGGAGGGACGACTGGCTACACCTTC	NA	NA	TRBV20-1	TRBJ1-2
CASSLKGALTSGYTF	TGTGCCAGCAGCTTAAAGGGGGCTTTAACTTCCGGCTACACCTTC	NA	TRBD1	TRBV7-9	TRBJ1-2
CATSDTGGVFF	TGTGCCACCAGTGATACAGGGGGGGTTTTCTTT	once	TRBD1	TRBV24-1	TRBJ1-1
CASALTSSGETYEQYF	TGTGCTAGTGCCCTGACATCCTCAGGGGAAACCTACGAGCAGTACTTC	NA	NA	TRBV12-3/TRBV12-4	TRBJ2-7
CASSFAGRGRETQYF	TGTGCCAGCAGTTTCGCTGGGAGGGGTCGCGAGACCCAGTACTTC	few	TRBD2	TRBV28	TRBJ2-5
CAISSGTQENSPLHF	TGTGCCATCAGCAGCGGGACCCAAGAAAATTCACCCCTCCACTTT	NA	NA	TRBV10-3	TRBJ1-6
CASSVSGRKGYGYTF	TGTGCCAGCAGCGTCAGCGGCCGGAAAGGCTATGGCTACACCTTC	NA	NA	TRBV5-6	TRBJ1-2
CATSNLGTEAFF	TGTGCCACCAGTAATTTAGGGACCGAAGCTTTCTTT	NA	NA	TRBV24-1	TRBJ1-1
CATSDLRGPYNEQFF	TGTGCCACCAGTGATTTGAGAGGGCCCTACAATGAGCAGTTCTTC	many	NA	TRBV24-1	TRBJ2-1
CASSGYREETQYF	TGTGCCAGCTCGGGATACAGGGAAGAGACCCAGTACTTC	NA	NA	TRBV18	TRBJ2-5
CATSDPQGGSGNTIYF	TGTGCCACCAGTGACCCACAGGGAGGCTCTGGAAACACCATATATTTT	NA	NA	TRBV24-1	TRBJ1-3
CASSLGQGDALYGYTF	TGTGCCAGCAGCTTGGGACAGGGGGACGCTCTCTATGGCTACACCTTC	many	TRBD1	TRBV13	TRBJ1-2
CASSDPTSGYNEQFF	TGTGCCAGCAGTGACCCGACTAGCGGATACAATGAGCAGTTCTTC	NA	TRBD2	TRBV6-4	TRBJ2-1
CVSSLDQGGETQYF	TGTGTCAGCAGCTTAGACCAGGGGGGGGAGACCCAGTACTTC	many	NA	TRBV7-2	TRBJ2-5
CASRGQGGETQYF	TGTGCCAGCAGGGGACAGGGAGGGGAGACCCAGTACTTC	many	TRBD1	TRBV2	TRBJ2-5
CASSVDGGTYEQYF	TGTGCCAGCAGCGTAGACGGGGGGACCTACGAGCAGTACTTC	NA	TRBD2	TRBV9	TRBJ2-7
CATRAGQGIYEQYF	TGTGCCACTCGGGCGGGACAGGGGATCTACGAGCAGTACTTC	many	TRBD1	TRBV15	TRBJ2-7
CASRPDFTYEQYF	TGTGCCAGCAGACCGGACTTTACCTACGAGCAGTACTTC	NA	NA	TRBV2	TRBJ2-7
CASSLGAGVPRGGEAFF	TGCGCCAGCAGCTTGGGGGCAGGGGTCCCCCGAGGTGGTGAAGCTTTCTTT	many	NA	TRBV5-1	TRBJ1-1